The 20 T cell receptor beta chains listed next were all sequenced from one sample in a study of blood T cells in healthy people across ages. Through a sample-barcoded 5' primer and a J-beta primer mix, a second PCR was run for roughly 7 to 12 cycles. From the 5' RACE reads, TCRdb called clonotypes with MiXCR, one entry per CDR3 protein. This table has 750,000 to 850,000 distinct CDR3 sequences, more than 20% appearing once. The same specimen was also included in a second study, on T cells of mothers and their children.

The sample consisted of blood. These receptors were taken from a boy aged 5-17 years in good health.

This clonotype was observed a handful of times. This CDR3 reads CASSPTDSTQETQYF. The CDR3 coding sequence is TGTGCCAGCTCACCCACGGACAGTACACAAGAGACCCAGTACTTC. J is TRBJ2-5 and V is TRBV18; tentative D call: TRBD1 (6 bases). This CDR3 comprises 15 residues. Looked up from germline, CDR1 is KGHSH and CDR2 is LQKENI. Trimming stripped 3 bases from V and 2 bases from J, with 13 bases between.

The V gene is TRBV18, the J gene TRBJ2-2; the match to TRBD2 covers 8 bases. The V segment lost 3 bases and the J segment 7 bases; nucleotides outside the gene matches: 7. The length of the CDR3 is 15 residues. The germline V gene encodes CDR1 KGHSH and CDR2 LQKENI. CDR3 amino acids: CASSPTDTSGGELFF. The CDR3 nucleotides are TGTGCCAGCTCACCCACGGACACTAGCGGCGGGGAGCTGTTTTTT.

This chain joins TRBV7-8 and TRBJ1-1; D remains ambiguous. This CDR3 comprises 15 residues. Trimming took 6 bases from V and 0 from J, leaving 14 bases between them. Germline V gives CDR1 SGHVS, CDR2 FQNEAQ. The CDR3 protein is CASRFNLGMNTEAFF. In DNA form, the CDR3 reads TGTGCCAGCAGGTTCAACCTTGGTATGAACACTGAAGCTTTCTTT. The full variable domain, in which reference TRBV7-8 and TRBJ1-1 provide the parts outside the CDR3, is GAGVSQSPRYKVAKRGQDVALRCDPISGHVSLFWYQQALGQGPEFLTYFQNEAQLDKSGLPSDRFFAERPEGSVSTLKIQRTQQEDSAVYLCASRFNLGMNTEAFFGQGTRLTVV.

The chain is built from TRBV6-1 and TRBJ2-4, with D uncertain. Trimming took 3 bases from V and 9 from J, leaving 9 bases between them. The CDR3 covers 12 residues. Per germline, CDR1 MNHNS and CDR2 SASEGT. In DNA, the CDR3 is TGTGCCAGCAGTGATCTGAGAGGCATTCAGTACTTC. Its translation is CASSDLRGIQYF.

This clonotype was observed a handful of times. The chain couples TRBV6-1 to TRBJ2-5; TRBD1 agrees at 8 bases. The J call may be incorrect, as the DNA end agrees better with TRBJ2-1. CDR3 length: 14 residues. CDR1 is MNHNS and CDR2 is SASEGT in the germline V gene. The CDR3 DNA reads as TGTGCCAGCAGTGAACTCGGGACAGGATCGCATCAGTTCTTC. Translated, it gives CASSELGTGSHQFF.

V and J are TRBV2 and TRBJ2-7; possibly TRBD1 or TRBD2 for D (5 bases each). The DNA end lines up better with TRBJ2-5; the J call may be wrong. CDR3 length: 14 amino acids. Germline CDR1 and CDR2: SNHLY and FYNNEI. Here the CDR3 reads CASSEGRLWETQYF. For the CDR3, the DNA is TGTGCCAGCAGTGAGGGACGACTCTGGGAGACCCAGTACTTC.

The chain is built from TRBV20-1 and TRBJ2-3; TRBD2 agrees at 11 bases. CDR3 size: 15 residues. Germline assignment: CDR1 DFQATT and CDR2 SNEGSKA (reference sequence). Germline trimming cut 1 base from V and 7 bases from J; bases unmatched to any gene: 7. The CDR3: CSARVVAGGENTQYF. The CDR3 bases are TGCAGTGCTAGAGTTGTAGCGGGGGGGGAGAATACGCAGTATTTT.

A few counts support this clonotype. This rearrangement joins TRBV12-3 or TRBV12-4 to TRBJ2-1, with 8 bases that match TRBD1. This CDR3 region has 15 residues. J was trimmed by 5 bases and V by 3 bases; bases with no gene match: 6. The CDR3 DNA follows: TGTGCCAGCAGTTTCTATGGACAGGGCCACAATGAGCAGTTCTTC. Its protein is CASSFYGQGHNEQFF.

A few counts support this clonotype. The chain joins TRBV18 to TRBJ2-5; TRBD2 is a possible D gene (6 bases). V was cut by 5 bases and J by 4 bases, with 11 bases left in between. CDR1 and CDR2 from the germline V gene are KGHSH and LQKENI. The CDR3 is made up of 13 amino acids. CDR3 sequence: CASSAGFRETQYF. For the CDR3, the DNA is TGTGCCAGCTCAGCGGGATTCCGAGAGACCCAGTACTTC.

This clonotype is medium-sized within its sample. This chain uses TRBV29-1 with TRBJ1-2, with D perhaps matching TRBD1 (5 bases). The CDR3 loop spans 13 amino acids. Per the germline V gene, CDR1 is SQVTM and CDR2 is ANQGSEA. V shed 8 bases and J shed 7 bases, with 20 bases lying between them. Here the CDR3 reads CSILPRGVGGYTF. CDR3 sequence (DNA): TGCAGCATTCTCCCTCGAGGGGTTGGTGGCTACACCTTC.

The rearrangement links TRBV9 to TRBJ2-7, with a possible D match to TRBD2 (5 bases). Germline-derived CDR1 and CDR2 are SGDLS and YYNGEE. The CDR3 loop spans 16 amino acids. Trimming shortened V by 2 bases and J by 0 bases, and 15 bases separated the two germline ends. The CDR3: CASSVGGVRSSYEQYF. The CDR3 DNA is TGTGCCAGCAGCGTCGGAGGAGTCAGGAGCTCCTACGAGCAGTACTTC.

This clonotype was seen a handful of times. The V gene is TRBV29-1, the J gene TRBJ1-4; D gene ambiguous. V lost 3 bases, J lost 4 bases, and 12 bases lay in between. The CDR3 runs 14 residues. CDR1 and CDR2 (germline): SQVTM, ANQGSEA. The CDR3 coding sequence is TGCAGCGTTGACTCCGGGAGGGATAATGAAAAACTGTTTTTT. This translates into CSVDSGRDNEKLFF.

CDR3 loop: CSAREGLLYGYTF. The CDR3 DNA reads as TGCAGTGCTAGAGAGGGCTTGCTCTATGGCTACACCTTC. V usage is TRBV20-1 and J usage is TRBJ1-2, with D uncertain. The CDR3 extends over 13 amino acids. The V gene lost 0 bases and the J gene lost 4 bases, with 9 bases spanning the gap. CDR1 and CDR2 (germline): DFQATT, SNEGSKA (reference sequence).

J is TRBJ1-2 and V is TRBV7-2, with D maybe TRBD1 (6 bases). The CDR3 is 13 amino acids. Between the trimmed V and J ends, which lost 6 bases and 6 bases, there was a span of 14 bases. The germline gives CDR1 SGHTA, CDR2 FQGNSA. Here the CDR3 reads CASRPNTGNGYTF. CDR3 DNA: TGTGCCAGCAGGCCAAACACAGGGAATGGCTACACCTTC.

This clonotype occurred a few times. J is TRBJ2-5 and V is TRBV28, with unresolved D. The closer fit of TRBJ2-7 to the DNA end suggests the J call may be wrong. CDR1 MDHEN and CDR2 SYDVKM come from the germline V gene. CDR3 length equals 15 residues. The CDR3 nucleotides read TGTGCCAGCAGCGGCCCTCGAAGTAACTCCTACGAGCAGTACTTC. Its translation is CASSGPRSNSYEQYF.

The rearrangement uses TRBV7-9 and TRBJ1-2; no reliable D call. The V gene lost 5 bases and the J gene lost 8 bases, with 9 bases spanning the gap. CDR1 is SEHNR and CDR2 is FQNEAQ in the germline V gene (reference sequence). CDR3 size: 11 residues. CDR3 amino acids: CASSPLLGYTF. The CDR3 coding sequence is TGTGCCAGCAGCCCCCTTCTAGGCTACACCTTC.

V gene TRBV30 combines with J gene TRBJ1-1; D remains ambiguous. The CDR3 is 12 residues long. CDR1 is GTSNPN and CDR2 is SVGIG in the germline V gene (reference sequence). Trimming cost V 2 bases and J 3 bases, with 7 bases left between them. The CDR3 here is CAWSWVDTEAFF. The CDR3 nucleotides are TGTGCCTGGAGTTGGGTGGACACTGAAGCTTTCTTT.

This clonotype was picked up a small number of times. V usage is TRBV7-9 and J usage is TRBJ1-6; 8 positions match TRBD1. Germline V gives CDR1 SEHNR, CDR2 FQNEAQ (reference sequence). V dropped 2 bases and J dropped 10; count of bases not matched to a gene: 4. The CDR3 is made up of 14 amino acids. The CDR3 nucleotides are TGTGCCAGCAGCTTACAGGGGGCTCGGTCACCCCTCCACTTT. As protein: CASSLQGARSPLHF.

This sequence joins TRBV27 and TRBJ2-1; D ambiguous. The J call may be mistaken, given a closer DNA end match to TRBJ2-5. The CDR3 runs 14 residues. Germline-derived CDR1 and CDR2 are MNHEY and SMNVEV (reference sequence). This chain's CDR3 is CASSPWTAGETQYF. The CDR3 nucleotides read TGTGCCAGCAGTCCCTGGACGGCCGGGGAGACCCAGTACTTC.

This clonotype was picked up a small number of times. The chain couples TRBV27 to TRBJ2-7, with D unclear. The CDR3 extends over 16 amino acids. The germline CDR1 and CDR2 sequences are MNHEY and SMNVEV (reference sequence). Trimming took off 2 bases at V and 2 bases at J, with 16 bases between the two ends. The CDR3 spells CASSLATAEPPYEQYF. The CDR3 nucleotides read TGTGCCAGCAGTTTAGCGACTGCGGAGCCTCCCTACGAGCAGTACTTC.